The 27 T cell receptor beta chains in this list originate from one sample, sequenced in a study of T-cell memory formation after mild COVID-19. TCRdb passed the 5' RACE reads through MiXCR, listing each CDR3 protein once. The repertoire consists of 550,000 to 600,000 distinct CDR3 sequences, with 17% occurring once and the leading ten covering roughly 8%. Source material: PBMCs or a T cell subset sorted from them (not recorded which). The receptor source for this set is an adult woman who had mild COVID-19 (a few samples of this study predate the infection). Cell type and time point are not known.

The rearrangement uses TRBV12-3 or TRBV12-4 and TRBJ1-2; TRBD1 matches at 7 bases. V lost 5 bases, J lost 5 bases, and 8 bases stayed unmatched. CDR3 length equals 14 residues. CDR3 DNA sequence: TGTGCCAGCAGTACCAAGGGGGCAATTTATGGCTACACCTTC. Translating gives CASSTKGAIYGYTF.

The chain joins TRBV19 to TRBJ2-2, with D perhaps TRBD1 (6 bases). Germline CDR1 reads LNHDA; CDR2 reads SQIVND (reference sequence). V was pared by 6 bases and J by 3 bases, with 17 bases between. This CDR3 region has 16 residues. The CDR3 DNA reads as TGTGCCAGTAGCGCGCACAGGGCGAGGGACACCGGGGAGCTGTTTTTT. Translation: CASSAHRARDTGELFF.

The chain has TRBV12-3 or TRBV12-4 and TRBJ2-5, with D hard to call. This CDR3 has 13 amino acids. With 3 bases removed from V and 2 bases from J, the gap between germline ends came to 7 bases. This CDR3 reads CASSFTTQETQYF. CDR3 nucleotides: TGTGCCAGCAGTTTTACCACACAAGAGACCCAGTACTTC.

The J gene is TRBJ1-6, the V gene TRBV5-4; possible D gene TRBD1, 5 bases. Germline CDR1 and CDR2: SGHNT and YYREEE (reference sequence). Trimming removed 0 bases from V and 5 bases from J, with 9 bases in between. The CDR3 has 15 amino acids. The CDR3 loop is CASSLGGFNNSPLHF. The CDR3 region has the DNA TGTGCCAGCAGCTTGGGGGGGTTCAATAATTCACCCCTCCACTTT. Based on the CDR3 plus reference TRBV5-4 and TRBJ1-6, the full variable domain is ETGVTQSPTHLIKTRGQQVTLRCSSQSGHNTVSWYQQALGQGPQFIFQYYREEENGRGNFPPRFSGLQFPNYSSELNVNALELDDSALYLCASSLGGFNNSPLHFGNGTRLTVT.

This sequence joins TRBV11-3 and TRBJ2-1, with 7 bases that match TRBD2. Germline V gives CDR1 SGHNT, CDR2 YENEEA. V lost 5 bases to trimming and J lost 6 bases; unmatched junction nucleotides: 10. This CDR3 has 15 amino acids. The CDR3: CASSPHRLAANEQFF. The CDR3 DNA is TGTGCCAGCAGCCCACACAGGCTAGCGGCCAATGAGCAGTTCTTC.

V usage is TRBV7-3 and J usage is TRBJ2-3, with a weak D call TRBD2 (5 bases). V lost 8 bases to trimming and J lost 3 bases, with 12 bases between them. Germline-derived CDR1 and CDR2 are SGHTA and FQGTGA. There are 13 residues in the CDR3. In DNA form, the CDR3 reads TGTGCCAGCGGCCCCTCGGGGACAGATACGCAGTATTTT. Its translation: CASGPSGTDTQYF.

This clonotype was counted between two and nine times. This chain links TRBV3-1 with TRBJ2-2; no clear D. Trimming cost V 0 bases and J 2 bases, with 10 bases left between them. This CDR3 region has 16 residues. The germline V gene encodes CDR1 LGHDT and CDR2 YNNKEL (reference sequence). CDR3 DNA sequence: TGTGCCAGCAGCCAAGAACCGACCTTTAACACCGGGGAGCTGTTTTTT. This translates into CASSQEPTFNTGELFF.

The chain joins TRBV7-8 to TRBJ2-7, with unresolved D. Trimming shortened V by 0 bases and J by 1 base, and 7 bases separated the two germline ends. The germline V gene encodes CDR1 SGHVS and CDR2 FQNEAQ. CDR3 length equals 14 residues. This CDR3 is CASSLAAGSYEQYF. The CDR3 coding sequence is TGTGCCAGCAGCTTAGCGGCTGGATCCTACGAGCAGTACTTC.

In its sample, this clonotype was seen a few times. The chain employs TRBV6-5 and TRBJ1-4; D gene ambiguous. The CDR3 runs to 13 residues. V lost 8 bases to trimming and J lost 4 bases, with 11 bases between them. CDR1 and CDR2 from the germline V gene are MNHEY and SVGAGI. The CDR3 sequence: CASQRGFNEKLFF. CDR3 bases: TGTGCCAGCCAGCGGGGATTTAATGAAAAACTGTTTTTT.

This chain links TRBV20-1 with TRBJ2-1; D gene ambiguous. Per the germline V gene, CDR1 is DFQATT and CDR2 is SNEGSKA (reference sequence). Trimming left V 6 bases short and J 5 bases short, with 20 bases between. The CDR3 sequence is 15 residues long. The CDR3 region has the DNA TGCAGTGCCGAAGAAAATGGGCTACCTGACAATGAGCAGTTCTTC. This encodes CSAEENGLPDNEQFF.

In its sample, this clonotype was seen a few times. One end of the junction varies from germline; a read error may be responsible. The V gene is TRBV9, the J gene TRBJ1-1; D is unresolved. The germline V gene encodes CDR1 SGDLS and CDR2 YYNGEE. The CDR3 consists of 13 residues. This chain's CDR3 is CASSVDPLLGFSF. The CDR3 bases are TGTGCCAGCAGCGTAGATCCCCTATTGGGGTTTTCCTTT.

In its sample, this clonotype was seen many times. This chain connects TRBV6-6 to TRBJ2-7; 10 bases map to TRBD2. Trimming cost V 5 bases and J 6 bases; bases outside gene matches: 7. Germline loops: CDR1 MNHNY, CDR2 SVGAGI (reference sequence). The CDR3 runs to 14 residues. CDR3 residues: CASSPSGSRIEQYF. CDR3 DNA sequence: TGTGCCAGCAGTCCTAGCGGGAGCCGGATCGAGCAGTACTTC.

The sample holds a few counts of this clonotype. J is TRBJ1-2 and V is TRBV20-1; D not resolved. This CDR3 has 14 amino acids. CDR1 is DFQATT and CDR2 is SNEGSKA in the germline V gene (reference sequence). V shed 3 bases and J shed 5 bases, with 16 bases lying between them. In DNA form, the CDR3 reads TGCAGTGCTAGTTCGACGGAAGTAGGATATGGCTACACCTTC. It yields the protein CSASSTEVGYGYTF.

V is TRBV7-6 and J is TRBJ2-3; D unclear. The V end was cut by 1 base, the J end by 2 bases, with 10 bases between. The germline V gene has CDR1 SGHVS and CDR2 FNYEAQ. The CDR3 runs to 15 residues. This CDR3 is CASSLGLVDTDTQYF. CDR3 sequence (DNA): TGTGCCAGCAGCTTAGGCTTGGTCGACACAGATACGCAGTATTTT.

This chain connects TRBV5-6 to TRBJ1-5; 7 bases line up with TRBD1. Germline V gene lookup returns CDR1 SGHDT and CDR2 YYEEEE. CDR3 length equals 14 residues. V lost 4 bases and J lost 4; bases outside the gene matches: 5. Here the CDR3 reads CASSSAGGNQPQHF. In DNA form, the CDR3 reads TGTGCCAGCAGCAGCGCAGGGGGTAATCAGCCCCAGCATTTT. Variable domain in full (rest from reference TRBV5-6 and TRBJ1-5): DAGVTQSPTHLIKTRGQQVTLRCSPKSGHDTVSWYQQALGQGPQFIFQYYEEEERQRGNFPDRFSGHQFPNYSSELNVNALLLGDSALYLCASSSAGGNQPQHFGDGTRLSIL.

This clonotype was detected many times. The V gene is TRBV18, the J gene TRBJ2-7; TRBD2 is a possible D gene (5 bases). Germline CDR1 is KGHSH and CDR2 is LQKENI. The length of the CDR3 is 14 residues. V was pared by 3 bases and J by 0 bases, with 9 bases between. CDR3 sequence reads: CASSPRGNSYEQYF. The CDR3 DNA reads TGTGCCAGCTCACCCCGGGGTAACTCCTACGAGCAGTACTTC.

The CDR3 DNA sequence: TGTGCCAGCAGCTTTGGAGGGACGGGGGAGACCCAGTACTTC. Translating gives CASSFGGTGETQYF. The chain joins TRBV11-2 to TRBJ2-5; D possibly corresponds to TRBD2 (6 bases). The CDR3 is made up of 14 amino acids. Germline V gene sequence: CDR1 SGHAT, CDR2 FQNNGV. V lost 3 bases to trimming and J lost 5 bases, with 13 bases between them.

This clonotype has just a few counts. J is TRBJ2-5 and V is TRBV5-1; 9 bases fit TRBD2. The germline V gene has CDR1 SGHRS and CDR2 YFSETQ. With V trimmed by 0 bases and J by 0 bases, 9 bases remained unmatched. The CDR3 is made up of 18 amino acids. As DNA, the CDR3 is TGCGCCAGCAGCTTGGCCGAGTATAGCGGGGGATACCAAGAGACCCAGTACTTC. Translating gives CASSLAEYSGGYQETQYF.

A few counts support this clonotype. V is TRBV27 and J is TRBJ1-6; no clear D gene. The CDR3 is 12 amino acids. Germline assignment: CDR1 MNHEY and CDR2 SMNVEV (reference sequence). V lost 3 bases and J lost 6, with 3 bases in between. The CDR3 here is CASSFSNSPLHF. The DNA of the CDR3 is TGTGCCAGCAGTTTTAGTAATTCACCCCTCCACTTT.

The chain uses TRBV24-1 and TRBJ2-1; 7 bases are shared with TRBD1. The V gene's germline CDR1 is KGHDR and CDR2 SFDVKD. The CDR3 has 16 amino acids. With 2 bases clipped from V and 3 bases from J, the junction kept 6 bases outside the gene matches. This CDR3 reads CATSDSGTESYNEQFF. CDR3 in DNA: TGTGCCACCAGTGATTCCGGGACAGAAAGCTACAATGAGCAGTTCTTC.

This clonotype was observed a handful of times. This CDR3 reads CASSPKDGLNTEAFF. Written as DNA, the CDR3 is TGCGCCAGCAGCCCAAAGGACGGATTGAACACTGAAGCTTTCTTT. The genes are TRBV4-1 and TRBJ1-1; D gene uncertain. The CDR3 covers 15 residues. The germline V and J ends were trimmed by 4 bases and 0 bases, with 12 bases remaining between them. The germline gives CDR1 MGHRA, CDR2 YSYEKL.

The chain recombines TRBV18 with TRBJ2-3, with a possible D match to TRBD2 (6 bases). With 4 bases removed from V and 4 bases from J, the gap between germline ends came to 12 bases. Per germline, CDR1 KGHSH and CDR2 LQKENI. The CDR3 totals 14 residues. CDR3 coding DNA: TGTGCCAGCTCACTTCGGCGGGACTCAGATACGCAGTATTTT. Residues: CASSLRRDSDTQYF.

The chain employs TRBV20-1 and TRBJ2-1; 9 bases agree with TRBD2. With 3 bases clipped from V and 7 bases from J, the junction kept 10 bases outside the gene matches. CDR1 is DFQATT, CDR2 SNEGSKA, per germline (reference sequence). This CDR3 comprises 15 residues. This CDR3 is CSASSGSRVGNEQFF. Here the CDR3 DNA reads TGCAGTGCTAGTAGCGGGAGTAGGGTTGGAAATGAGCAGTTCTTC.

The V call is TRBV6-1, the J call TRBJ1-2; D not certain. The CDR3 runs to 14 residues. Germline loops: CDR1 MNHNS, CDR2 SASEGT. V was clipped by 1 base and J by 2 bases, with 8 bases between them. This CDR3 reads CASSEVLRNYGYTF. The DNA of the CDR3 is TGTGCCAGCAGTGAAGTTCTGCGAAACTATGGCTACACCTTC.

The chain employs TRBV30 and TRBJ2-1, with D perhaps TRBD1 (6 bases). Trimming stripped 2 bases from V and 8 bases from J, with 10 bases between. The CDR3 loop spans 12 amino acids. Germline CDR1 reads GTSNPN; CDR2 reads SVGIG (reference sequence). The CDR3 region is CAWSTGFYEQFF. The CDR3 DNA is TGTGCCTGGAGTACAGGGTTCTATGAGCAGTTCTTC.

CDR3 loop: CASNGFKGGTEAFF. DNA for the CDR3: TGTGCCAGCAATGGTTTCAAGGGGGGGACTGAAGCTTTCTTT. The chain joins TRBV2 to TRBJ1-1; maybe TRBD1 (6 bases). Germline CDR1 reads SNHLY; CDR2 reads FYNNEI. The V and J ends lost 7 bases and 5 bases respectively, with 17 bases between them. The CDR3 extends over 14 amino acids.

The rearrangement uses TRBV20-1 and TRBJ2-1, with 11 bases fitting TRBD2. The CDR3 is made up of 16 amino acids. V was pared by 2 bases and J by 6 bases, with 9 bases of the junction left unmatched. Germline CDR1 reads DFQATT; CDR2 reads SNEGSKA (reference sequence). This chain's CDR3 is CSARNPGLAVPNEQFF. The CDR3 nucleotides read TGCAGTGCTAGAAACCCGGGACTAGCGGTCCCCAATGAGCAGTTCTTC.